These 12 T cell receptor beta chains originate from one sample sequenced in a study of T-cell reconstitution after alpha-beta-depleted transplantation in children. Unique molecular identifiers tagged the TCRbeta library. TCRdb reprocessed the PCR reads via MiXCR and lists one record per CDR3 protein. The profile shows approximately 270,000 distinct CDR3 sequences, almost 10% of them singletons. Sequencing used PBMCs from the stem cell graft donor, obtained from the stem cell graft. All receptors derive from a human donor who donated a stem cell graft to a child with SCID.

This clonotype was detected a few times. The chain uses TRBV29-1 and TRBJ1-2; 9 bases match TRBD1. This CDR3 is 11 amino acids long. With 6 bases clipped from V and 4 bases from J, the junction kept 0 bases outside the gene matches. Germline V gene sequence: CDR1 SQVTM, CDR2 ANQGSEA. The CDR3 region is CSVGQGYGYTF. CDR3 nucleotides: TGCAGCGTGGGACAGGGCTATGGCTACACCTTC.

J is TRBJ2-6 and V is TRBV5-4, with a weak D call TRBD2 (5 bases). This CDR3 spans 15 amino acids. CDR1 is SGHNT and CDR2 is YYREEE in the germline V gene (reference sequence). V shed 4 bases and J shed 1 base, with 9 bases lying between them. The CDR3 is CASSEEGSGANVLTF. CDR3 DNA: TGTGCCAGCAGCGAAGAGGGATCTGGGGCCAACGTCCTGACTTTC.

In regard to this clonotype: A much larger clone lies one base from this, so it may be a read error. The V gene is TRBV5-1, the J gene TRBJ2-5; D gene uncertain. The CDR3 extends over 15 amino acids. Germline CDR1 SGHRS, CDR2 YFSETQ. The V and J ends lost 4 bases and 5 bases respectively, with 18 bases between them. The CDR3 reads CASSLTVGRWETQYF. The CDR3 DNA follows: TGCGCCAGCAGCCTTACGGTGGGCCGTTGGGAGACCCAGTACTTC.

This clonotype was counted a few times. This chain connects TRBV5-5 to TRBJ2-7; 8 bases line up with TRBD1. Germline V gives CDR1 SGHKS, CDR2 YYEKEE (reference sequence). The length of the CDR3 is 15 residues. V dropped 3 bases and J dropped 3; count of bases not matched to a gene: 8. The CDR3 DNA sequence: TGTGCCAGCAGCTCAGGGGACAGGCAAGACTACGAGCAGTACTTC. This translates into CASSSGDRQDYEQYF.

The sample holds many counts of this clonotype. The rearrangement uses TRBV15 and TRBJ2-3, with a tentative D call TRBD2 (6 bases). In germline, CDR1 is LNHNV, CDR2 YYDKDF (reference sequence). V lost 0 bases to trimming and J lost 2 bases, with 15 bases between them. This CDR3 is 17 amino acids long. This chain's CDR3 is CATSRDPRDALTDTQYF. The CDR3 DNA sequence: TGTGCCACCAGCAGAGATCCGCGGGACGCTCTCACAGATACGCAGTATTTT.

In its sample, this clonotype was seen a few times. This chain uses TRBV7-3 with TRBJ1-1, with unresolved D. V gave up 1 base and J gave up 0 bases, with 9 bases separating them. The CDR3 is made up of 15 amino acids. The germline V gene has CDR1 SGHTA and CDR2 FQGTGA. The CDR3 nucleotides are TGTGCCAGCAGCTTAAGTTCCAACTTGAACACTGAAGCTTTCTTT. This encodes CASSLSSNLNTEAFF.

This clonotype was seen more than once but under ten times. The genes are TRBV10-3 and TRBJ2-2; D uncertain. Per germline, CDR1 ENHRY and CDR2 SYGVKD. The ends were cut back, 4 bases at V and 0 bases at J, with 21 bases in the middle. The CDR3 has 19 amino acids. The CDR3 nucleotides are TGTGCCATCAGTGCTCGCTCGAGTACCGGAGCAGCGAACACCGGGGAGCTGTTTTTT. This gives the protein CAISARSSTGAANTGELFF.

The gene calls are TRBV7-8 and TRBJ2-1, with 9 bases identical to TRBD2. Per the germline V gene, CDR1 is SGHVS and CDR2 is FQNEAQ. Germline trimming cut 0 bases from V and 13 bases from J; bases unmatched to any gene: 16. The CDR3 has 17 residues. CDR3: CASSLAPRGGKQKAQFF. CDR3 nucleotides: TGTGCCAGCAGCTTAGCGCCGCGGGGGGGAAAACAAAAAGCACAGTTCTTC. The complete variable domain, with remaining parts taken from reference TRBV7-8 and TRBJ2-1, reads GAGVSQSPRYKVAKRGQDVALRCDPISGHVSLFWYQQALGQGPEFLTYFQNEAQLDKSGLPSDRFFAERPEGSVSTLKIQRTQQEDSAVYLCASSLAPRGGKQKAQFFGPGTRLTVL.

The chain recombines TRBV6-2 or TRBV6-3 with TRBJ2-3; 7 nucleotides align to TRBD1. The CDR3 is made up of 13 amino acids. Per the germline V gene, CDR1 is MNHEY and CDR2 is SVGEGT. With V trimmed by 8 bases and J by 8 bases, 10 bases remained unmatched. The CDR3 here is CASEETGSSTQYF. In DNA form, the CDR3 reads TGTGCCAGCGAAGAGACAGGGTCTTCTACGCAGTATTTT.

This clonotype came up many times. This chain uses TRBV5-1 with TRBJ1-2; TRBD1 might be the D (5 bases). This CDR3 is built from 13 residues. Germline-derived CDR1 and CDR2 are SGHRS and YFSETQ. V lost 4 bases and J 4 bases, leaving 11 bases between the germline ends. The CDR3 nucleotides read TGCGCCAGCAGCGAGGAGACAGTCTATGGCTACACCTTC. Translated: CASSEETVYGYTF.

Only a few counts were recorded for this clonotype. The chain is built from TRBV5-6 and TRBJ1-1; D is uncertain. Trimming cost V 4 bases and J 3 bases, with 13 bases left between them. Germline V gene lookup returns CDR1 SGHDT and CDR2 YYEEEE. The CDR3 spans 14 residues. Here the CDR3 reads CASSPFVPDTEAFF. In DNA, the CDR3 is TGTGCCAGCAGCCCATTTGTCCCGGACACTGAAGCTTTCTTT.

The sample holds a few counts of this clonotype. This sequence joins TRBV29-1 and TRBJ2-7, with D maybe TRBD2 (5 bases). The CDR3 totals 12 residues. Germline CDR1 is SQVTM and CDR2 is ANQGSEA. Trimming cost V 0 bases and J 7 bases, with 10 bases left between them. The CDR3 bases are TGCAGCGTTGAAGAGGGAACTAGGGAGCAGTACTTC. Translated: CSVEEGTREQYF.